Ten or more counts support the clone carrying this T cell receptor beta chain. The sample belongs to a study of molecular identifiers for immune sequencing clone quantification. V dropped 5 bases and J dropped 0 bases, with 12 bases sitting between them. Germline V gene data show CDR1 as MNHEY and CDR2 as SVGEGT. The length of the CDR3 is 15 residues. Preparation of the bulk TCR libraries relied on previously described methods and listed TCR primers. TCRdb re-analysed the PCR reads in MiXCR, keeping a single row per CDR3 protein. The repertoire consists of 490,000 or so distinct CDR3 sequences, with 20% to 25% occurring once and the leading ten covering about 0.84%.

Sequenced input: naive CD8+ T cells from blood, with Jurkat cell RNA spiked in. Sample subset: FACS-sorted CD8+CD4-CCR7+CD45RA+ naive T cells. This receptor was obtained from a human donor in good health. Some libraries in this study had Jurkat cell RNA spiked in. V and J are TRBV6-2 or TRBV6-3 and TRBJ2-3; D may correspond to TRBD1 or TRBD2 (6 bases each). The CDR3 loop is CASSSPGASTDTQYF. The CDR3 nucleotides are TGTGCCAGCAGTAGCCCGGGGGCTAGCACAGATACGCAGTATTTT.